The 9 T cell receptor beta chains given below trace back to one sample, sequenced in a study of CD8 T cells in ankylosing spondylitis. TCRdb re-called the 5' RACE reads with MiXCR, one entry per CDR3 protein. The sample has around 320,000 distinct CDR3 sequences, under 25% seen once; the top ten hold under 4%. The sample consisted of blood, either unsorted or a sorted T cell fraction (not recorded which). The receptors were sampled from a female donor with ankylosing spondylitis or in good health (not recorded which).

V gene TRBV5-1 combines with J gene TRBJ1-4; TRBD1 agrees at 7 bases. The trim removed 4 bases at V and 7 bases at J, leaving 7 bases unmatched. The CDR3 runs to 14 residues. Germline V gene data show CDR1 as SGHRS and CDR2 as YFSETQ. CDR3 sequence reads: CASSTQGESEKLFF. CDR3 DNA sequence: TGCGCCAGCAGCACCCAGGGGGAGAGTGAAAAACTGTTTTTT.

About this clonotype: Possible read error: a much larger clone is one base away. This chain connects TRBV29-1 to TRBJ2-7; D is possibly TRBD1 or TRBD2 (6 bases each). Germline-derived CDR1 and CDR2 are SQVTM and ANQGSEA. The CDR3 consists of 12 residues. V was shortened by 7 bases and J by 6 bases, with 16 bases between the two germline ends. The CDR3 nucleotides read TGCAGCGGGAGGGGGTCCTGGGTCGAGCAGTACTTC. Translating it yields CSGRGSWVEQYF.

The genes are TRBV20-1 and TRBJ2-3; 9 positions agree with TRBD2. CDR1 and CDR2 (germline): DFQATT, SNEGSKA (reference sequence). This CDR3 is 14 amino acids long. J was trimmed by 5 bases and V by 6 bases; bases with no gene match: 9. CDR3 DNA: TGCAGTGCCCTTCGTAGCGGGAGTGGAGATACGCAGTATTTT. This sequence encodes CSALRSGSGDTQYF.

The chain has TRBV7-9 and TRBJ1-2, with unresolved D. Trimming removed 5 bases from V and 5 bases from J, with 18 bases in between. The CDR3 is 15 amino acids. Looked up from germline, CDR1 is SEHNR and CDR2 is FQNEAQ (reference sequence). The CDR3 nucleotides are TGTGCCAGCAGCCCCAGTCGGGCGGGAGGGTATGGCTACACCTTC. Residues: CASSPSRAGGYGYTF.

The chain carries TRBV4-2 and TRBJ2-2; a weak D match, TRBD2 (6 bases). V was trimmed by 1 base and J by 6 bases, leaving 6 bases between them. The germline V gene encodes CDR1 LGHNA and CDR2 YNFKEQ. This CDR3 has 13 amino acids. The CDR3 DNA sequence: TGTGCCAGCAGCCAAGCTAGCGCCGGGGAGCTGTTTTTT. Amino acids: CASSQASAGELFF.

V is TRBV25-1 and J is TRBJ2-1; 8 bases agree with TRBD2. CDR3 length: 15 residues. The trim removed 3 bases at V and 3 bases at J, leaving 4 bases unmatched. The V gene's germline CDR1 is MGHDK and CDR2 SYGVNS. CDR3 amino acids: CASSDSGGRYNEQFF. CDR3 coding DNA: TGTGCCAGCAGTGACTCGGGAGGGCGCTACAATGAGCAGTTCTTC. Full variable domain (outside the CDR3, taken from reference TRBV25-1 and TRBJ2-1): EADIYQTPRYLVIGTGKKITLECSQTMGHDKMYWYQQDPGMELHLIHYSYGVNSTEKGDLSSESTVSRIRTEHFPLTLESARPSHTSQYLCASSDSGGRYNEQFFGPGTRLTVL.

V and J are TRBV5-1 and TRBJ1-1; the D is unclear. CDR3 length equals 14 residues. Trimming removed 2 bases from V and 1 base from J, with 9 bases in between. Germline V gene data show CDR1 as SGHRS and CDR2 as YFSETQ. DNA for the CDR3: TGCGCCAGCAGCTTCTCCGGCTCGAACACTGAAGCTTTCTTT. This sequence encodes CASSFSGSNTEAFF.

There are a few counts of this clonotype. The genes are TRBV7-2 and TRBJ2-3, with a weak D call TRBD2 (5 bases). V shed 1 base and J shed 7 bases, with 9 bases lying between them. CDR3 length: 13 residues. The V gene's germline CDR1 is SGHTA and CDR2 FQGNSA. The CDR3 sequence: CASSLVEANTQYF. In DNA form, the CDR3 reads TGTGCCAGCAGCTTAGTGGAGGCAAATACGCAGTATTTT. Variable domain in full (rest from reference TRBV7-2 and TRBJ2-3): GAGVSQSPSNKVTEKGKDVELRCDPISGHTALYWYRQSLGQGLEFLIYFQGNSAPDKSGLPSDRFSAERTGGSVSTLTIQRTQQEDSAVYLCASSLVEANTQYFGPGTRLTVL.

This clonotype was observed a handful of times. The DNA for the CDR3 is TGCGCCAGCAACCTGGGGCGGCCGTACCAAGAGACCCAGTACTTC. As protein: CASNLGRPYQETQYF. The chain couples TRBV5-1 to TRBJ2-5; D possibly corresponds to TRBD1 (5 bases). CDR1 is SGHRS, CDR2 YFSETQ, per germline. CDR3 size: 15 residues. The ends were cut back, 6 bases at V and 0 bases at J, with 15 bases in the middle.